This T cell receptor beta chain was observed in a study of blood T cells in healthy people across ages. With a J-beta primer mix and a sample-barcoded 5' primer, a second PCR ran about 7 to 12 cycles. TCRdb ran MiXCR on the 5' RACE reads and lists one entry per CDR3 protein. The table shows over 950,000 distinct CDR3 sequences, with roughly 51% occurring only once. The CDR3 is 14 residues long. The V end was cut by 6 bases, the J end by 2 bases, with 14 bases between. Germline lookup yields CDR1 SGDLS and CDR2 YYNGEE. This clonotype was counted only a few times. The rearrangement joins TRBV9 to TRBJ1-1; D not certain. The source of this sequence is a woman aged 55 to 70 in good health. The sequencing input was blood. In DNA, the CDR3 is TGTGCCAGCAAGTACATCGGGTTTAACACTGAAGCTTTCTTT. It is translated as CASKYIGFNTEAFF.